This T cell receptor (beta chain) was obtained from a study of CD8 T cells in ankylosing spondylitis. General study results and limits: One TCR beta motif, made up of eight or nine highly homologous variants, appeared characteristic of ankylosing spondylitis blood. Some of these motif variants have turned up before, in reports on reactive arthritis synovial fluid and blood. Within peripheral blood, clones linked to disease were CD8+ and relatively rare. The clones that were linked to disease were reported to be significantly enriched in matched synovial fluid samples from ankylosing spondylitis patients.

As to this clonotype: Its target is not known.

The CDR3 is 15 residues long. Germline trimming cut 4 bases from V and 4 bases from J; bases unmatched to any gene: 8. From germline, CDR1 is MGHRA and CDR2 YSYEKL. The authors made TCR beta libraries by quantitative 5'-RACE with molecular barcodes. TCRdb reprocessed the 5' RACE reads with MiXCR, giving one entry per CDR3 protein. Among just under 550,000 distinct CDR3 sequences, roughly an eighth were seen once, and the ten largest hold over 6.5%. The clonotype originates from a male donor with ankylosing spondylitis. The chain is built from TRBV4-1 and TRBJ2-7; 9 bases match TRBD2. Sequences were obtained from blood, either unsorted or a sorted T cell fraction (not recorded which). The CDR3 region has the DNA TGCGCCAGCAGCCTCACCGAGCGGGAGGAGTACGAGCAGTACTTC. Protein sequence: CASSLTEREEYEQYF.